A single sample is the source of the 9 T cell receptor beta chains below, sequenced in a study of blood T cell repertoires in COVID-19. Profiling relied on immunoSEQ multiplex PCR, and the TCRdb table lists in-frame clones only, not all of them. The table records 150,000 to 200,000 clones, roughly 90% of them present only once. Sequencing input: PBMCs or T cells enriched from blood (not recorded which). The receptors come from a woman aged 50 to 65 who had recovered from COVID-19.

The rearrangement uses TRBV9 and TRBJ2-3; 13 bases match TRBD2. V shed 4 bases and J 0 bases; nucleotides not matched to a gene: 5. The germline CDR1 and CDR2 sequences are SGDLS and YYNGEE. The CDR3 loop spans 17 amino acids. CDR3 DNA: TGTGCCAGCAGCCTGGGACTAGCGGGGACTAGCACAGATACGCAGTATTTT. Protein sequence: CASSLGLAGTSTDTQYF.

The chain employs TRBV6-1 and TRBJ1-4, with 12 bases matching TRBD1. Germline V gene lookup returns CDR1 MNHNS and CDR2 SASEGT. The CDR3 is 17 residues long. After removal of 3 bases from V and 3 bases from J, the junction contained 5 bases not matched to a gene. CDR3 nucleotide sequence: TGTGCCAGCAGTGATCGGGACAGGGGGCGGTCTAATGAAAAACTGTTTTTT. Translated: CASSDRDRGRSNEKLFF.

DNA of the CDR3: TGTGCCAGCAGCCACTGGACTCCTCGTGGAGGCGCCAGTGACTATGGCTACACCTTC. Its translation: CASSHWTPRGGASDYGYTF. This sequence joins TRBV7-2 and TRBJ1-2, with D unresolved. CDR1 is SGHTA, CDR2 FQGNSA, per germline. V was pared by 5 bases and J by 3 bases, with 28 bases between. CDR3 size: 19 residues.

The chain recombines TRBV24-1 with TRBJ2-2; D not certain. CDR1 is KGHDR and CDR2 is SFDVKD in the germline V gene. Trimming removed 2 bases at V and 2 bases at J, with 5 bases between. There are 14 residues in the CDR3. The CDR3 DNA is TGTGCCACCAGTGATTACAGAAACACCGGGGAGCTGTTTTTT. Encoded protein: CATSDYRNTGELFF.

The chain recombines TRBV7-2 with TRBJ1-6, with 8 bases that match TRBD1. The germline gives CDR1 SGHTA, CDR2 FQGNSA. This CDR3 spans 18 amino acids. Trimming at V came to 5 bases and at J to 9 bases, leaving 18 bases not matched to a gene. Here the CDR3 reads CASSHQTGQGRASSPLHF. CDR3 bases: TGTGCCAGCAGCCATCAAACCGGACAGGGACGAGCGAGTTCACCCCTCCACTTT.

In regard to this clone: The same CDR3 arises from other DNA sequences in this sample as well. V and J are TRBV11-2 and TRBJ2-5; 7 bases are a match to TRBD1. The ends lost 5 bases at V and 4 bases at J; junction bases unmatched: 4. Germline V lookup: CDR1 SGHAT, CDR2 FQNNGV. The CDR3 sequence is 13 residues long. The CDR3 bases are TGTGCCAGCAGCCGGGACAGAGGAGAGACCCAGTACTTC. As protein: CASSRDRGETQYF.

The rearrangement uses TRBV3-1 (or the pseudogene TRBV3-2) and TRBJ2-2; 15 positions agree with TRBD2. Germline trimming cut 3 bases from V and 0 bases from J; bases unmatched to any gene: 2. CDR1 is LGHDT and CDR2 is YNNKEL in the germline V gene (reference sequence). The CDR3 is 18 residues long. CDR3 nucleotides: TGTGCCAGCAGCCACGGGACTAGCGGGGGGACGAACACCGGGGAGCTGTTTTTT. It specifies CASSHGTSGGTNTGELFF.

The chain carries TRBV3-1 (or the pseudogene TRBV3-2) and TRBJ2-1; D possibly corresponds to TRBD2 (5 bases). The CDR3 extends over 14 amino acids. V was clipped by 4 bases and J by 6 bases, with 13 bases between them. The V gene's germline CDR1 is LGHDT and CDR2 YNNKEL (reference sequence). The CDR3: CASSPGNPPNEQFF. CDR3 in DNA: TGTGCCAGCAGCCCCGGGAATCCTCCCAATGAGCAGTTCTTC.

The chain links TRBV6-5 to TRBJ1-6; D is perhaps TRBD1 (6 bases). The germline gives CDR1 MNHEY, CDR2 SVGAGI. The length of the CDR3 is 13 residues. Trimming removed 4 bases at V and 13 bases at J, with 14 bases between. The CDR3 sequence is CASSFVTGSPLHF. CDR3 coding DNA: TGTGCCAGCAGTTTTGTAACAGGGTCTCCCCTCCACTTT.